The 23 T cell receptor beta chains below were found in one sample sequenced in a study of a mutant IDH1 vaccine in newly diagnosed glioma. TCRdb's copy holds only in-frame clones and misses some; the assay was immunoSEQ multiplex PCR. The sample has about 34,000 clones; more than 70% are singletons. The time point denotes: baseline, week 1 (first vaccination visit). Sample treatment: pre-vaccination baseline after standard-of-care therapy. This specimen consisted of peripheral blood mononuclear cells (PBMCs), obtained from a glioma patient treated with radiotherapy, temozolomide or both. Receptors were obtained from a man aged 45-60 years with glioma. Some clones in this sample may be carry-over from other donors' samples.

The CDR3 loop reads CASSSPVGETQYF. DNA for the CDR3: TGTGCCAGCAGTTCACCGGTGGGGGAGACCCAGTACTTC. The rearrangement joins TRBV28 to TRBJ2-5; D is ambiguous. Germline assignment: CDR1 MDHEN and CDR2 SYDVKM. Trimming cost V 4 bases and J 5 bases, with 11 bases left between them. The CDR3 runs 13 residues. The entire variable domain, with the rest obtained from reference TRBV28 and TRBJ2-5, is as follows: DVKVTQSSRYLVKRTGEKVFLECVQDMDHENMFWYRQDPGLGLRLIYFSYDVKMKEKGDIPEGYSVSREKKERFSLILESASTNQTSMYLCASSSPVGETQYFGPGTRLLVL.

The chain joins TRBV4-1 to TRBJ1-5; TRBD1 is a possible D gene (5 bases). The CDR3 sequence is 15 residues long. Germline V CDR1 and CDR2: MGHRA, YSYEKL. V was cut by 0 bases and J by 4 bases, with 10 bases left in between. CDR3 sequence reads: CASSQEAAGNQPQHF. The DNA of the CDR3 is TGCGCCAGCAGCCAAGAGGCGGCAGGGAATCAGCCCCAGCATTTT.

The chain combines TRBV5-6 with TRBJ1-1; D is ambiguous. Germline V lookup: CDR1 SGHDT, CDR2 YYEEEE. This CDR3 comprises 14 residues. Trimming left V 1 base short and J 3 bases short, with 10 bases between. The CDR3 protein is CASSLTIWDTEAFF. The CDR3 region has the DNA TGTGCCAGCAGCTTGACAATTTGGGACACTGAAGCTTTCTTT. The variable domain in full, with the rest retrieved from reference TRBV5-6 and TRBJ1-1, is DAGVTQSPTHLIKTRGQQVTLRCSPKSGHDTVSWYQQALGQGPQFIFQYYEEEERQRGNFPDRFSGHQFPNYSSELNVNALLLGDSALYLCASSLTIWDTEAFFGQGTRLTVV.

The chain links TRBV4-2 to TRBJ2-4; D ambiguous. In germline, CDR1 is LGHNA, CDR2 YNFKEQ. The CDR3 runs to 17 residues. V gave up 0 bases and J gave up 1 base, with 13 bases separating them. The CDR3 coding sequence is TGTGCCAGCAGCCAAGATCCCCCCAGCTCGGCCAAAAACATTCAGTACTTC. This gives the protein CASSQDPPSSAKNIQYF.

The CDR3 DNA follows: TGTGCCAGCTCACGGACAGGGACCCAGCAGTACTTC. This encodes CASSRTGTQQYF. The chain uses TRBV18 and TRBJ2-7; 8 bases are shared with TRBD1. Germline V gene lookup returns CDR1 KGHSH and CDR2 LQKENI. There are 12 residues in the CDR3. V was pared by 4 bases and J by 8 bases, with 4 bases of the junction left unmatched.

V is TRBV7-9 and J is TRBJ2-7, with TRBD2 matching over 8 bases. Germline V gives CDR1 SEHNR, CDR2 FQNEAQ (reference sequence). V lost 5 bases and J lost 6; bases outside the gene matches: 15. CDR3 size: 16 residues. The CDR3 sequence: CASSPSEREILAEQYF. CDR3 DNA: TGTGCCAGCAGCCCTTCGGAGCGGGAGATTCTAGCCGAGCAGTACTTC.

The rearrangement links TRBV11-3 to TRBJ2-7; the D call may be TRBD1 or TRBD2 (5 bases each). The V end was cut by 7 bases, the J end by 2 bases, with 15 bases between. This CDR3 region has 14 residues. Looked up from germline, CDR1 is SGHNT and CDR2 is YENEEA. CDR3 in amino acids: CASTPVGETYEQYF. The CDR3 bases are TGTGCCAGCACCCCGGTGGGGGAGACCTACGAGCAGTACTTC. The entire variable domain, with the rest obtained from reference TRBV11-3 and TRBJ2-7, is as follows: EAGVVQSPRYKIIEKKQPVAFWCNPISGHNTLYWYLQNLGQGPELLIRYENEEAVDDSQLPKDRFSAERLKGVDSTLKIQPAELGDSAVYLCASTPVGETYEQYFGPGTRLTVT.

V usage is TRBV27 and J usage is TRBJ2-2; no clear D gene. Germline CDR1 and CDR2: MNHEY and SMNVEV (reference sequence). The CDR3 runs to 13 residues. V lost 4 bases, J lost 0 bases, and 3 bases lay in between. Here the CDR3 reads CASSSANTGELFF. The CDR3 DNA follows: TGTGCCAGCAGTTCCGCGAACACCGGGGAGCTGTTTTTT.

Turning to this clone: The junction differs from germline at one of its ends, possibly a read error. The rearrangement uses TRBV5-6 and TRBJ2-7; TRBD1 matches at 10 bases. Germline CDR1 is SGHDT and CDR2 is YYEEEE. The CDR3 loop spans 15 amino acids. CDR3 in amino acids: CASSSRLKRTGGENF. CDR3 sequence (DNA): TGTGCCAGCAGCTCCCGCCTGAAACGGACAGGGGGTGAGAACTTC.

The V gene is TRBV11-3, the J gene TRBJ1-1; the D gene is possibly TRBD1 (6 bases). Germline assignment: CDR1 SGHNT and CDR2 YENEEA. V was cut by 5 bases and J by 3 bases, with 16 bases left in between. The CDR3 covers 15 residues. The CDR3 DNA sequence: TGTGCCAGCAGCCCAAGGGACATCCCCGACACTGAAGCTTTCTTT. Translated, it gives CASSPRDIPDTEAFF.

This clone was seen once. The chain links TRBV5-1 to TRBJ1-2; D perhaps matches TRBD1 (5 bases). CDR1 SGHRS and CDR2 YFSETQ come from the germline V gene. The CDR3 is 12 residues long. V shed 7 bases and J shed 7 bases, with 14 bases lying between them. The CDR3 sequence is CASRLEGLGYTF. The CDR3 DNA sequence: TGCGCCAGCCGCCTTGAGGGGCTTGGCTACACCTTC.

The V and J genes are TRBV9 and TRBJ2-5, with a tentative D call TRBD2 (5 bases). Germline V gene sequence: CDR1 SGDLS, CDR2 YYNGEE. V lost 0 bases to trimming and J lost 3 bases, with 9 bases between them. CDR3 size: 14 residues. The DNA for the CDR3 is TGTGCCAGCAGCGTAGGCGGACTGGAAGAGACCCAGTACTTC. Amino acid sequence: CASSVGGLEETQYF.

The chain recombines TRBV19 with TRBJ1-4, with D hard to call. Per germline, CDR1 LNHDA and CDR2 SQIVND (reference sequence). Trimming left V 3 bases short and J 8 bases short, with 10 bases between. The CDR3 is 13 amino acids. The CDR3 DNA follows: TGTGCCAGTAGTATCGCATTTGGGGAAAAACTGTTTTTT. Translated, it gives CASSIAFGEKLFF.

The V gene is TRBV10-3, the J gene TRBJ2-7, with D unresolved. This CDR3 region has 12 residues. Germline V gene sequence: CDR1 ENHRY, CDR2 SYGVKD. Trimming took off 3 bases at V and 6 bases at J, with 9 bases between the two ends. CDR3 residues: CAISDRSFEQYF. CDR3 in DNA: TGTGCCATCAGTGACAGGTCTTTCGAGCAGTACTTC.

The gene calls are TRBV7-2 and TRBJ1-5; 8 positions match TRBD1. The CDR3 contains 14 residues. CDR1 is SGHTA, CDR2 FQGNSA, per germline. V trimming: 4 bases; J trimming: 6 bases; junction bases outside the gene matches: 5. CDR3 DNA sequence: TGTGCCAGCAGCTCACAGGGGGGAGGTCAGCCCCAGCATTTT. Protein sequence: CASSSQGGGQPQHF.

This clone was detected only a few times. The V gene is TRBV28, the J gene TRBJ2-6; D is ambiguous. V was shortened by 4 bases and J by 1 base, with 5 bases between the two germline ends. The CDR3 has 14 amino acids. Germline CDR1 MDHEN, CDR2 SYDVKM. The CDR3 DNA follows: TGTGCCAGCAGTTCTACTTCTGGGGCCAACGTCCTGACTTTC. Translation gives CASSSTSGANVLTF.

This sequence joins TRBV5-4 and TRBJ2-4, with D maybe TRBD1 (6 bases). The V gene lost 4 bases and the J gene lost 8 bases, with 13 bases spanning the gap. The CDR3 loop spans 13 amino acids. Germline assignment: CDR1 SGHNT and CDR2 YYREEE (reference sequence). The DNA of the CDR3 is TGTGCCAGCAGCAAGGACAGTAAGGACATTCAGTACTTC. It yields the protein CASSKDSKDIQYF.

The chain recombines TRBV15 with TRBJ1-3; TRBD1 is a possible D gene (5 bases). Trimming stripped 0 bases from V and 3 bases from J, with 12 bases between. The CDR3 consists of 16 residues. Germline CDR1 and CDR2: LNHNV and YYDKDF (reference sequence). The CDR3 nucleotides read TGTGCCACCAGCAGAGATAGGGGTTCGGGTGGAAACACCATATATTTT. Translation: CATSRDRGSGGNTIYF.

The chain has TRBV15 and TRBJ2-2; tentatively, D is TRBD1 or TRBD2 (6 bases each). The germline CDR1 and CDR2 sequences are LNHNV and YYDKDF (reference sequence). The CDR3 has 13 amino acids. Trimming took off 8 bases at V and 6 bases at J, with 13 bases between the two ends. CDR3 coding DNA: TGTGCCACCGCCCGGGGGCTGGCCGGGGAGCTGTTTTTT. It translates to CATARGLAGELFF.

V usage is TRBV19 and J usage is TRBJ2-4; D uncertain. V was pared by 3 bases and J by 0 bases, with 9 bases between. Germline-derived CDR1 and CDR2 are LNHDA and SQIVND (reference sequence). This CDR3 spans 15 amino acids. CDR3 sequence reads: CASSIGTLAKNIQYF. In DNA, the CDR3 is TGTGCCAGTAGTATCGGAACGCTAGCCAAAAACATTCAGTACTTC.

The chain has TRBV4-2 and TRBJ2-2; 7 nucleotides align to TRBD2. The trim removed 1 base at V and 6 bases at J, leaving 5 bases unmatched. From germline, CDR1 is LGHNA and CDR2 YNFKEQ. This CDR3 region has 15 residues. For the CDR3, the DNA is TGTGCCAGCAGCCAAGCTGATGGACTAGCCGGGGAGCTGTTTTTT. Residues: CASSQADGLAGELFF.

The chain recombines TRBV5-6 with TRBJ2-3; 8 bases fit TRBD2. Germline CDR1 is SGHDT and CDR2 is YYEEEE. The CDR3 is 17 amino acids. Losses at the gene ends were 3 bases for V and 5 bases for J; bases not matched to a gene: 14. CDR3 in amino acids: CASSWNLPAGVGDTQYF. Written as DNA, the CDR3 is TGTGCCAGCAGCTGGAACCTCCCAGCGGGGGTTGGAGATACGCAGTATTTT. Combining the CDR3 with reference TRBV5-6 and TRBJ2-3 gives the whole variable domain DAGVTQSPTHLIKTRGQQVTLRCSPKSGHDTVSWYQQALGQGPQFIFQYYEEEERQRGNFPDRFSGHQFPNYSSELNVNALLLGDSALYLCASSWNLPAGVGDTQYFGPGTRLTVL.

For the CDR3, the DNA is TGTGCCAGCAGCCCGGGACTACCATTGGGCTACGAGCAGTACTTC. It translates to CASSPGLPLGYEQYF. The chain links TRBV27 to TRBJ2-7, with TRBD2 matching over 7 bases. Germline CDR1 MNHEY, CDR2 SMNVEV (reference sequence). The V and J ends lost 6 bases and 3 bases, in that order; junction bases with no gene match: 11. The CDR3 sequence is 15 residues long.